Below are 28 T cell receptor beta chains sequenced from a single sample in a study of blood T cell repertoires in COVID-19. Clones were read by immunoSEQ multiplex PCR, and TCRdb kept only the in-frame ones, dropping some. The sample consists of 130,000 or so clones, 70% to 85% of them appearing once. Sequencing input: peripheral blood. The receptor source for this set is a woman in her fifties or sixties with acute or convalescent COVID-19.

This clone was seen only a few times. The chain is built from TRBV2 and TRBJ1-6; 7 nucleotides agree with TRBD1. V was pared by 7 bases and J by 4 bases, with 10 bases of the junction left unmatched. The germline V gene has CDR1 SNHLY and CDR2 FYNNEI. The CDR3 consists of 16 residues. In nucleotides, the CDR3 is TGTGCCAGCACGGAGCAGGGGGTTTTATATAATTCACCCCTCCACTTT. Protein sequence: CASTEQGVLYNSPLHF.

The gene calls are TRBV5-5 and TRBJ1-6; D not resolved. V gave up 5 bases and J gave up 8 bases, with 17 bases separating them. Germline loops: CDR1 SGHKS, CDR2 YYEKEE (reference sequence). The CDR3 loop spans 15 amino acids. In nucleotides, the CDR3 is TGTGCCAGCAGTCACCGACCCTCGGGAGATTCACCCCTCCACTTT. The encoded protein is CASSHRPSGDSPLHF.

The chain couples TRBV11-2 to TRBJ1-6, with 9 bases aligning to TRBD1. The V segment lost 2 bases and the J segment 10 bases; nucleotides outside the gene matches: 6. This CDR3 comprises 15 residues. Germline values: CDR1 SGHAT, CDR2 FQNNGV. Here the CDR3 reads CASSLIGDRGSPLHF. The CDR3 nucleotides read TGTGCCAGCAGCTTAATTGGTGACAGGGGGTCACCCCTCCACTTT.

The chain joins TRBV27 to TRBJ1-2; unclear D gene. V lost 3 bases and J 0 bases, leaving 5 bases between the germline ends. Looked up from germline, CDR1 is MNHEY and CDR2 is SMNVEV (reference sequence). This CDR3 region has 13 residues. The CDR3 DNA is TGTGCCAGCAGTTTCGCGGCTAACTATGGCTACACCTTC. Translated: CASSFAANYGYTF.

The genes are TRBV12-3 or TRBV12-4 and TRBJ1-2, with TRBD1 as a possible D gene (5 bases). This CDR3 has 13 residues. V was trimmed by 4 bases and J by 7 bases, leaving 13 bases between them. The CDR3 sequence: CASSSRGASGYTF. Written as DNA, the CDR3 is TGTGCCAGCAGTTCTCGTGGGGCCAGTGGCTACACCTTC.

The CDR3 region is CASSRDSNQPQHF. As DNA, the CDR3 is TGTGCCAGTAGTAGAGACAGTAATCAGCCCCAGCATTTT. The chain recombines TRBV19 with TRBJ1-5; maybe TRBD1 (5 bases). Germline CDR1 is LNHDA and CDR2 is SQIVND (reference sequence). V lost 4 bases to trimming and J lost 4 bases, with 8 bases between them. CDR3 length: 13 residues.

This clone showed up just a few times. This chain connects TRBV27 to TRBJ1-6; D ambiguous. CDR1 is MNHEY, CDR2 SMNVEV, per germline (reference sequence). The CDR3 has 15 residues. The germline V and J ends were trimmed by 4 bases and 10 bases, with 17 bases remaining between them. The DNA for the CDR3 is TGTGCCAGCAGTTCCCAGAGCGGGGTCAAATCACCCCTCCACTTT. Translation: CASSSQSGVKSPLHF.

The genes are TRBV19 and TRBJ2-5; D is perhaps TRBD2 (5 bases). CDR3 size: 13 residues. V was pared by 6 bases and J by 2 bases, with 10 bases between. Germline assignment: CDR1 LNHDA and CDR2 SQIVND (reference sequence). CDR3 loop: CASRDSAQETQYF. The DNA of the CDR3 is TGTGCCAGTAGGGACTCGGCACAAGAGACCCAGTACTTC.

The chain recombines TRBV5-4 with TRBJ2-1, with a tentative D call TRBD1 (6 bases). V dropped 5 bases and J dropped 7 bases, with 22 bases sitting between them. The CDR3 sequence is 16 residues long. In germline, CDR1 is SGHNT, CDR2 YYREEE (reference sequence). The CDR3 region is CASRSPGTSKRNEQFF. The CDR3 nucleotides are TGTGCCAGCAGGAGCCCCGGGACATCGAAAAGGAATGAGCAGTTCTTC.

V and J are TRBV7-8 and TRBJ1-1; 9 nucleotides align to TRBD1. The CDR3 length is 14 residues. V shed 4 bases, J shed 5 bases, and the junction held 5 bases outside the gene matches. The germline gives CDR1 SGHVS, CDR2 FQNEAQ. In DNA, the CDR3 is TGTGCCAGCAGCTATACAGGGGGCAGGACTGAAGCTTTCTTT. Its translation is CASSYTGGRTEAFF.

Only one count was recorded for this clone. V and J are TRBV30 and TRBJ2-1, with 10 bases that match TRBD1. CDR1 is GTSNPN and CDR2 is SVGIG in the germline V gene (reference sequence). CDR3 length equals 14 residues. The ends lost 6 bases at V and 7 bases at J; junction bases unmatched: 9. CDR3 region: CACHRQGAGNEQFF. DNA for the CDR3: TGTGCCTGCCATCGACAGGGGGCAGGGAATGAGCAGTTCTTC.

The V and J genes are TRBV5-1 and TRBJ2-2; a possible D gene is TRBD1 (7 bases). The CDR3 is made up of 18 amino acids. CDR1 is SGHRS and CDR2 is YFSETQ in the germline V gene. V was clipped by 0 bases and J by 5 bases, with 20 bases between them. The chain's CDR3 is CASSLVVLGGTVTGELFF. CDR3 DNA: TGCGCCAGCAGCTTGGTTGTTCTAGGGGGGACAGTTACCGGGGAGCTGTTTTTT.

The chain links TRBV18 to TRBJ1-3; D is undetermined. The CDR3 is 14 residues long. Trimming removed 2 bases from V and 0 bases from J, with 5 bases in between. Germline V gene sequence: CDR1 KGHSH, CDR2 LQKENI. The CDR3 DNA reads as TGTGCCAGCTCACCATCGGGCTCTGGAAACACCATATATTTT. Translating it yields CASSPSGSGNTIYF.

V is TRBV6-5 and J is TRBJ1-1, with TRBD1 identical over 7 bases. CDR1 MNHEY and CDR2 SVGAGI come from the germline V gene. The CDR3 loop spans 14 amino acids. V dropped 7 bases and J dropped 1; count of bases not matched to a gene: 6. The CDR3 DNA is TGTGCCAGCACCCTGACAGGGAGGAACACTGAAGCTTTCTTT. Its translation is CASTLTGRNTEAFF.

This clone was recorded only once. The CDR3 is CASSPHGTGPYEQYF. The CDR3 coding sequence is TGTGCCAGCAGCCCCCATGGGACAGGGCCCTACGAGCAGTACTTC. The gene calls are TRBV7-3 and TRBJ2-7; TRBD1 aligns across 9 bases. Trimming cost V 5 bases and J 2 bases; bases outside gene matches: 7. CDR1 and CDR2 (germline): SGHTA, FQGTGA. CDR3 length equals 15 residues. The full variable domain, completed using reference TRBV7-3 and TRBJ2-7, is GAGVSQTPSNKVTEKGKYVELRCDPISGHTALYWYRQSLGQGPEFLIYFQGTGAADDSGLPNDRFFAVRPEGSVSTLKIQRTERGDSAVYLCASSPHGTGPYEQYFGPGTRLTVT.

The chain links TRBV29-1 to TRBJ2-1; D is undetermined. Germline V CDR1 and CDR2: SQVTM, ANQGSEA. V was pared by 4 bases and J by 0 bases, with 7 bases between. This CDR3 is built from 13 residues. The CDR3 sequence: CSVGLLSYNEQFF. Written as DNA, the CDR3 is TGCAGCGTTGGACTGCTCTCCTACAATGAGCAGTTCTTC.

The V call is TRBV10-2, the J call TRBJ1-5, with 11 bases matching TRBD1. The CDR3 covers 16 residues. Trimming cost V 1 base and J 6 bases; bases outside gene matches: 5. The V gene's germline CDR1 is WSHSY and CDR2 SAAADI. The chain's CDR3 is CASSELRTGGGQPQHF. DNA of the CDR3: TGCGCCAGCAGTGAGTTGAGGACAGGGGGCGGTCAGCCCCAGCATTTT.

The chain combines TRBV7-3 with TRBJ1-2; D uncertain. CDR1 is SGHTA and CDR2 is FQGTGA in the germline V gene. V lost 6 bases and J lost 8, with 19 bases in between. The CDR3 is 14 amino acids. The CDR3 sequence: CASSSRTGIQGYTF. CDR3 nucleotide sequence: TGTGCCAGCAGTTCACGAACGGGGATACAAGGCTACACCTTC.

CDR3 sequence: CATSDSGLLVGEQFF. The CDR3 DNA follows: TGTGCCACCAGTGATTCGGGACTCCTGGTCGGTGAGCAGTTCTTC. The chain carries TRBV24-1 and TRBJ2-1, with D possibly matching TRBD2 (6 bases). From germline, CDR1 is KGHDR and CDR2 SFDVKD. Trimming took 2 bases from V and 9 from J, leaving 16 bases between them. This CDR3 spans 15 amino acids.

The chain recombines TRBV6-5 with TRBJ1-5; D ambiguous. The CDR3 consists of 16 residues. The germline V and J ends were trimmed by 2 bases and 0 bases, with 11 bases remaining between them. CDR1 MNHEY and CDR2 SVGAGI come from the germline V gene. The CDR3, as DNA: TGTGCCAGCAGTTACATGGGCCCGTATAGCAATCAGCCCCAGCATTTT. Its protein is CASSYMGPYSNQPQHF.

The chain uses TRBV28 and TRBJ1-5; the match to TRBD1 covers 8 bases. V gave up 6 bases and J gave up 4 bases; unmatched junction bases: 5. Germline CDR1 and CDR2: MDHEN and SYDVKM. CDR3 length equals 14 residues. In DNA, the CDR3 is TGTGCCAGCAGGACGGGACAGGAGAATCAGCCCCAGCATTTT. Translation: CASRTGQENQPQHF.

This chain links TRBV27 with TRBJ1-3, with TRBD1 matching 9 bases. The CDR3 extends over 15 amino acids. Germline V gene data show CDR1 as MNHEY and CDR2 as SMNVEV (reference sequence). The J segment lost 4 bases and the V segment lost 6 bases, leaving 7 bases of the junction unmatched. CDR3 DNA sequence: TGTGCCAGCAGCGACTTACAGGGGGCAGGAAACACCATATATTTT. This sequence encodes CASSDLQGAGNTIYF.

This clone occurred a few times. This rearrangement joins TRBV25-1 to TRBJ1-1; D unclear. The CDR3 is 13 residues long. Germline V CDR1 and CDR2: MGHDK, SYGVNS. Trimming left V 0 bases short and J 6 bases short, with 8 bases between. CDR3 loop: CASSEYERSEAFF. The CDR3 bases are TGTGCCAGCAGTGAATACGAGAGGTCTGAAGCTTTCTTT.

The chain employs TRBV7-7 and TRBJ2-5; 9 bases line up with TRBD2. The CDR3 is made up of 15 amino acids. Germline CDR1 and CDR2: SSHAT and FNYEAQ (reference sequence). J was trimmed by 2 bases and V by 5 bases; bases with no gene match: 6. Here the CDR3 reads CASSTGLAQQETQYF. The CDR3 bases are TGTGCCAGCAGCACCGGACTAGCGCAACAAGAGACCCAGTACTTC.

This clone has a single count. This CDR3 is also generated by other DNA sequences in the sample. The chain is built from TRBV6-1 and TRBJ1-2, with a weak D call TRBD1 (5 bases). The CDR3 loop spans 13 amino acids. The V gene lost 3 bases and the J gene lost 0 bases, with 5 bases spanning the gap. Germline V lookup: CDR1 MNHNS, CDR2 SASEGT. DNA for the CDR3: TGTGCCAGCAGTGAGACAGCTAACTATGGCTACACCTTC. It yields the protein CASSETANYGYTF.

The chain employs TRBV7-9 and TRBJ2-1; 10 nucleotides agree with TRBD1. CDR1 is SEHNR and CDR2 is FQNEAQ in the germline V gene (reference sequence). J lost 10 bases, V lost 5 bases, and 8 bases had no gene match. The CDR3 runs 14 residues. CDR3 sequence reads: CASSPRQGAKEQFF. CDR3 DNA: TGTGCCAGCAGCCCCAGACAGGGGGCGAAAGAGCAGTTCTTC. Together with reference TRBV7-9 and TRBJ2-1, the CDR3 gives the full variable domain: DTGVSQNPRHKITKRGQNVTFRCDPISEHNRLYWYRQTLGQGPEFLTYFQNEAQLEKSRLLSDRFSAERPKGSFSTLEIQRTEQGDSAMYLCASSPRQGAKEQFFGPGTRLTVL.

The chain couples TRBV27 to TRBJ1-4, with TRBD1 identical over 8 bases. Germline CDR1 reads MNHEY; CDR2 reads SMNVEV (reference sequence). The V and J ends lost 2 bases and 8 bases, in that order; junction bases with no gene match: 10. CDR3 size: 16 residues. CDR3 in DNA: TGTGCCAGCAGTTTAAACTATGGACAGGGTTTCGAAAAACTGTTTTTT. Its translation: CASSLNYGQGFEKLFF.

This sequence joins TRBV6-5 and TRBJ1-6; TRBD1 matches at 7 bases. Germline-derived CDR1 and CDR2 are MNHEY and SVGAGI. J was trimmed by 6 bases and V by 9 bases; bases with no gene match: 5. CDR3 length: 13 amino acids. CDR3 amino acids: CASRRDSNSPLHF. CDR3 bases: TGTGCCAGTCGCCGGGACAGTAATTCACCCCTCCACTTT.